This TCR beta chain is drawn from a study of blood T cell repertoires in COVID-19. Turning to the study itself: The United States, Italy and Spain were the sources of the acute and convalescent COVID-19 samples.

Original processing methods: From reference gene primer amplification, estimates of nucleated cell counts were derived. Repertoires were generated with immunoSEQ multiplex PCR, while TCRdb's copy carries only in-frame clones and drops some. V, J and clone size derive from that table, while D and trimming were established from the DNA sequence. The sample shows about 260,000 clones, about 89% of them seen only once. V shed 7 bases and J 7 bases; nucleotides not matched to a gene: 12. The germline V gene has CDR1 SQVTM and CDR2 ANQGSEA. The CDR3 loop spans 13 amino acids. Sequenced: peripheral blood. The TCR sequence derives from a middle-aged man with active or convalescent COVID-19. The rearrangement joins TRBV29-1 to TRBJ2-7, with 8 positions matching TRBD1. The DNA of the CDR3 is TGCAGCGGGGGAACCGGGACAGGAGGAGAGCAGTACTTC. Translating it yields CSGGTGTGGEQYF.